Following are 27 T cell receptor beta chains from one sample sequenced in a study of cytomegalovirus exposure and HLA in healthy donors (dated by TCRdb to the late 2010s). Preparation of the library involved the immunoSEQ multiplex PCR assay. The multiplex PCR relied on a mix of 60 forward primers for TCR Vbeta segments and 13 reverse primers for TCR Jbeta segments. Sourced from immuneACCESS, this table was stored by TCRdb with only in-frame sequences that have V and J called. A share of the clones is absent; for the studies checked, an unresolved V gene accounts for under half, and the remainder has no known explanation. For this sample the table gives over 100,000 clones, of which 70% to 85% were detected only once. Roughly 3.9% of the sample lies in the top ten. The sequencing input was PBMCs. All receptors derive from a male donor in good health and CMV-seropositive.

V and J are TRBV2 and TRBJ1-5; 7 bases line up with TRBD1. With 4 bases clipped from V and 3 bases from J, the junction kept 3 bases outside the gene matches. This CDR3 contains 14 residues. The germline gives CDR1 SNHLY, CDR2 FYNNEI. CDR3 region: CASSGTGPNQPQHF. The CDR3 DNA is TGTGCCAGCAGTGGGACAGGACCCAATCAGCCCCAGCATTTT.

This clone was picked up one time. One junction end disagrees with the germline gene, perhaps due to a read error. This chain uses TRBV5-1 with TRBJ2-4; D might be TRBD2 (6 bases). Germline V CDR1 and CDR2: SGHRS, YFSETQ. The CDR3 has 16 residues. CDR3 residues: CASSSGSLVAKNSQYF. The CDR3 nucleotides are TGCGCCAGCAGCTCCGGGAGCCTCGTAGCCAAAAACAGTCAGTACTTC.

The chain has TRBV6-1 and TRBJ1-6, with D possibly being TRBD1 (6 bases). This CDR3 has 13 residues. The V end lost 6 bases, the J end lost 9 bases, and 12 bases lay between the germline ends. Looked up from germline, CDR1 is MNHNS and CDR2 is SASEGT. CDR3 residues: CASRGIQGSPLHF. The CDR3 nucleotides are TGTGCCAGCAGGGGAATACAGGGTTCACCCCTCCACTTT.

The gene calls are TRBV15 and TRBJ2-7; 8 nucleotides line up with TRBD2. V lost 5 bases, J lost 3 bases, and 6 bases stayed unmatched. CDR1 is LNHNV and CDR2 is YYDKDF in the germline V gene (reference sequence). CDR3 length: 14 amino acids. The CDR3 loop reads CATSEGLGIYEQYF. CDR3 coding DNA: TGTGCCACCAGCGAGGGACTAGGGATCTACGAGCAGTACTTC.

This chain uses TRBV13 with TRBJ2-7, with D perhaps matching TRBD1 (5 bases). In germline, CDR1 is PRHDT, CDR2 FYEKMQ (reference sequence). V lost 1 base to trimming and J lost 0 bases, with 16 bases between them. The CDR3 spans 17 residues. The CDR3 DNA sequence: TGTGCCAGCAGCTTAGCAGGGTTTGACAGAATCTCCTACGAGCAGTACTTC. This codes for CASSLAGFDRISYEQYF.

Here the CDR3 reads CASSVDAGSDTEAFF. CDR3 bases: TGTGCCAGCAGCGTAGACGCAGGCTCGGACACTGAAGCTTTCTTT. The V call is TRBV9, the J call TRBJ1-1; no firm D call. V was cut by 0 bases and J by 3 bases, with 12 bases left in between. The germline gives CDR1 SGDLS, CDR2 YYNGEE. The CDR3 is made up of 15 amino acids.

This rearrangement joins TRBV18 to TRBJ1-2, with D perhaps matching TRBD1 (6 bases). The V gene's germline CDR1 is KGHSH and CDR2 LQKENI. Trimming stripped 3 bases from V and 0 bases from J, with 11 bases between. This CDR3 region has 15 residues. The DNA of the CDR3 is TGTGCCAGCTCACCGAGGGACAAAGCTAACTATGGCTACACCTTC. Translation gives CASSPRDKANYGYTF. The full variable domain, with the rest looked up from reference TRBV18 and TRBJ1-2, is NAGVMQNPRHLVRRRGQEARLRCSPMKGHSHVYWYRQLPEEGLKFMVYLQKENIIDESGMPKERFSAEFPKEGPSILRIQQVVRGDSAAYFCASSPRDKANYGYTFGSGTRLTVV.

The CDR3, as DNA: TGTGCCAGCAGTTACGCAGGGGATACGCAGTATTTT. Amino acids: CASSYAGDTQYF. The chain recombines TRBV28 with TRBJ2-3; TRBD1 might be the D (5 bases). Germline lookup yields CDR1 MDHEN and CDR2 SYDVKM. The CDR3 contains 12 residues. V dropped 4 bases and J dropped 6 bases, with 8 bases sitting between them.

The V and J genes are TRBV29-1 and TRBJ1-2; D is unresolved. Trimming took 0 bases from V and 0 from J, leaving 17 bases between them. CDR1 is SQVTM, CDR2 ANQGSEA, per germline. CDR3 size: 17 residues. CDR3 protein: CSVEEYRRKLSNYGYTF. The CDR3 DNA follows: TGCAGCGTTGAAGAGTATCGGCGGAAACTATCTAACTATGGCTACACCTTC.

Only a few counts were recorded for this clone. The chain has TRBV6-1 and TRBJ1-2; 9 bases fit TRBD1. The CDR3 has 17 residues. The ends lost 0 bases at V and 0 bases at J; junction bases unmatched: 5. The germline CDR1 and CDR2 sequences are MNHNS and SASEGT. The CDR3 here is CASSEARTGAANYGYTF. In DNA form, the CDR3 reads TGTGCCAGCAGTGAAGCCAGGACAGGGGCAGCTAACTATGGCTACACCTTC.

The chain uses TRBV11-2 and TRBJ2-7; perhaps TRBD2 as D (6 bases). Germline V gene data show CDR1 as SGHAT and CDR2 as FQNNGV. The length of the CDR3 is 13 residues. Between the trimmed V and J ends, which lost 8 bases and 5 bases, there was a span of 16 bases. In DNA, the CDR3 is TGTGCCAGCCAAGGAGGAGGGAACCACGAGCAGTACTTC. It specifies CASQGGGNHEQYF.

In regard to this clone: A read error may produce the germline difference seen at one junction end. The same CDR3 can be traced to other DNA sequences in this sample. J is TRBJ2-7 and V is TRBV7-2, with TRBD2 matching 7 bases. CDR3 length equals 14 residues. CDR1 and CDR2 (germline): SGHTA, FQGNSA. DNA for the CDR3: TGTGCTAGCAGCTTAGAACGGGGGGTCTACGAGCAGTACTTC. This sequence encodes CASSLERGVYEQYF.

This rearrangement joins TRBV28 to TRBJ2-2; D gene unclear. CDR1 MDHEN and CDR2 SYDVKM come from the germline V gene. This CDR3 region has 12 residues. V was pared by 10 bases and J by 0 bases, with 6 bases between. DNA for the CDR3: TGTGCCACGCTATCGAACACCGGGGAGCTGTTTTTT. This codes for CATLSNTGELFF.

V usage is TRBV28 and J usage is TRBJ2-4, with TRBD1 matching 7 bases. The CDR3 totals 14 residues. Trimming took 5 bases from V and 6 from J; bases not matched to a gene: 7. The germline CDR1 and CDR2 sequences are MDHEN and SYDVKM. CDR3 protein: CASSTSGQINIQYF. Here the CDR3 DNA reads TGTGCCAGCAGTACCTCGGGACAGATAAACATTCAGTACTTC.

This sequence joins TRBV6-1 and TRBJ1-4; no reliable D call. The CDR3 sequence is 15 residues long. The V gene lost 2 bases and the J gene lost 3 bases, with 10 bases spanning the gap. Germline lookup yields CDR1 MNHNS and CDR2 SASEGT. The CDR3 sequence: CASSESTVANEKLFF. The DNA for the CDR3 is TGTGCCAGCAGTGAATCAACAGTGGCTAATGAAAAACTGTTTTTT.

The V and J genes are TRBV6-5 and TRBJ2-5, with a possible D match to TRBD2 (5 bases). The CDR3 has 14 amino acids. Germline V gene data show CDR1 as MNHEY and CDR2 as SVGAGI. Trimming took 4 bases from V and 5 from J, leaving 14 bases between them. In nucleotides, the CDR3 is TGTGCCAGCAGTTCGTTCAGCGGACGGGAGACCCAGTACTTC. Its translation is CASSSFSGRETQYF.

This clone showed up just once. This sequence joins TRBV6-5 and TRBJ2-7; 7 bases line up with TRBD2. The ends lost 6 bases at V and 1 base at J; junction bases unmatched: 9. The CDR3 loop spans 15 amino acids. CDR1 and CDR2 from the germline V gene are MNHEY and SVGAGI. The CDR3 is CASSTPSGQSYEQYF. The CDR3 bases are TGTGCCAGCAGCACCCCTAGCGGACAATCCTACGAGCAGTACTTC.

The chain is built from TRBV30 and TRBJ1-5, with TRBD1 matching 9 bases. V gave up 2 bases and J gave up 3 bases; unmatched junction bases: 5. Germline loops: CDR1 GTSNPN, CDR2 SVGIG (reference sequence). CDR3 size: 15 residues. The CDR3 nucleotides read TGTGCCTGGAGTCTACGGGACAGGGTCAATCAGCCCCAGCATTTT. This codes for CAWSLRDRVNQPQHF.

The gene calls are TRBV19 and TRBJ2-7; 8 bases line up with TRBD1. With 5 bases clipped from V and 6 bases from J, the junction kept 12 bases outside the gene matches. The CDR3 has 15 amino acids. Germline CDR1 is LNHDA and CDR2 is SQIVND (reference sequence). As DNA, the CDR3 is TGTGCCAGTAGTCAAACGACAGGGGCGGAGAGCGAGCAGTACTTC. Translated, it gives CASSQTTGAESEQYF. Full variable domain (outside the CDR3, taken from reference TRBV19 and TRBJ2-7): DGGITQSPKYLFRKEGQNVTLSCEQNLNHDAMYWYRQDPGQGLRLIYYSQIVNDFQKGDIAEGYSVSREKKESFPLTVTSAQKNPTAFYLCASSQTTGAESEQYFGPGTRLTVT.

The chain links TRBV6-1 to TRBJ1-2, with D possibly being TRBD1 (6 bases). V lost 7 bases to trimming and J lost 4 bases, with 16 bases between them. This CDR3 has 14 amino acids. The V gene's germline CDR1 is MNHNS and CDR2 SASEGT. The CDR3 protein is CASKPSGQIYGYTF. DNA for the CDR3: TGTGCCAGCAAACCATCCGGACAGATCTATGGCTACACCTTC.

This rearrangement joins TRBV29-1 to TRBJ2-1; a weak D match, TRBD2 (6 bases). V was clipped by 1 base and J by 7 bases, with 8 bases between them. The CDR3 loop spans 12 amino acids. Looked up from germline, CDR1 is SQVTM and CDR2 is ANQGSEA. The CDR3 coding sequence is TGCAGCGTTGAAGGGACTATAAATGAGCAGTTCTTC. It translates to CSVEGTINEQFF.

This chain connects TRBV19 to TRBJ2-3; D uncertain. The germline V gene encodes CDR1 LNHDA and CDR2 SQIVND (reference sequence). The V and J ends lost 9 bases and 2 bases respectively, with 15 bases between them. The CDR3 totals 14 residues. The CDR3, as DNA: TGTGCCAGCTCGGCAGGTACATACACAGATACGCAGTATTTT. It encodes CASSAGTYTDTQYF.

The chain couples TRBV6-4 to TRBJ1-1; D is unclear. V was trimmed by 4 bases and J by 1 base, leaving 10 bases between them. CDR3 length equals 14 residues. Germline CDR1 and CDR2: MRHNA and SNTAGT. The CDR3 nucleotides are TGTGCCAGCAGTGGCCCCCGAGCGAACACTGAAGCTTTCTTT. It specifies CASSGPRANTEAFF.

The sample holds a few counts of this clone. This sequence joins TRBV23-1 and TRBJ1-5; TRBD1 might be the D (6 bases). TRBV23-1 is an open reading frame, and its role is uncertain. CDR3 length: 16 amino acids. V was clipped by 6 bases and J by 2 bases, with 17 bases between them. The CDR3 bases are TGCGCCAGCAGCACAGGGAGCTGGAGAGGCAATCAGCCCCAGCATTTT. Translated: CASSTGSWRGNQPQHF.

The CDR3 DNA reads as TGTGCCAGCAGCGCCGACAGGGCTGTGTTCTTC. Translating it yields CASSADRAVFF. This rearrangement joins TRBV7-8 to TRBJ2-1, with 7 nucleotides matching TRBD1. The CDR3 is 11 residues long. Per germline, CDR1 SGHVS and CDR2 FQNEAQ. The V segment lost 5 bases and the J segment 15 bases; nucleotides outside the gene matches: 7.

The V call is TRBV27, the J call TRBJ2-6, with a weak D call TRBD2 (5 bases). CDR1 MNHEY and CDR2 SMNVEV come from the germline V gene (reference sequence). The CDR3 is 15 amino acids. Trimming took off 6 bases at V and 0 bases at J, with 9 bases between the two ends. In DNA form, the CDR3 reads TGTGCCAGCAGCATTGGGAGCTCTGGGGCCAACGTCCTGACTTTC. Its translation: CASSIGSSGANVLTF.

V and J are TRBV6-5 and TRBJ2-3, with D uncertain. CDR1 is MNHEY and CDR2 is SVGAGI in the germline V gene. The V end lost 2 bases, the J end lost 3 bases, and 6 bases lay between the germline ends. CDR3 length: 13 amino acids. CDR3 bases: TGTGCCAGCAGTTACACGGAGACAGATACGCAGTATTTT. This codes for CASSYTETDTQYF.